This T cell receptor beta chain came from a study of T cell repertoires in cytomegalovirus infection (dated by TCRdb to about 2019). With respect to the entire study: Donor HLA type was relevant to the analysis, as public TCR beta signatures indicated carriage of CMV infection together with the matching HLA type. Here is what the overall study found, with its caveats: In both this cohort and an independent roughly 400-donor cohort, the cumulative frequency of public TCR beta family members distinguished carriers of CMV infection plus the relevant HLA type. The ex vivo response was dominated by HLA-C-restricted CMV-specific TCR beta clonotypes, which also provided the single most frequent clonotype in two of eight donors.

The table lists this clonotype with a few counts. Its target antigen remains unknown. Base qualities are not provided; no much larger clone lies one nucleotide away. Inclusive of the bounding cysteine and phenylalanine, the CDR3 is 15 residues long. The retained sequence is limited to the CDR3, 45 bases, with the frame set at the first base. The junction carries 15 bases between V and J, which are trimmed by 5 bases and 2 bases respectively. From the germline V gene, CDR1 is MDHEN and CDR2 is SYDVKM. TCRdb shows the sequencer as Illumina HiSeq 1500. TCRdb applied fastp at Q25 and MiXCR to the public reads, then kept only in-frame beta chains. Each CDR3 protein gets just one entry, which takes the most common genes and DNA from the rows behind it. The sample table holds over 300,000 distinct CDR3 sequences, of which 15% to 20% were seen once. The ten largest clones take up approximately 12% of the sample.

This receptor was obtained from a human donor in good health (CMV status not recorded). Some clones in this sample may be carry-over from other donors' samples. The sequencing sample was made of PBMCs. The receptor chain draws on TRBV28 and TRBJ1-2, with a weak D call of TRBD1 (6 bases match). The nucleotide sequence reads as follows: TGTGCCAGCAGTGGGGCCTCAACAGGGAACTATGGCTACACCTTC. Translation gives CASSGASTGNYGYTF.